A single sample gave rise to the 18 T cell receptor beta chains below, sequenced in a study of blood T cell repertoires in COVID-19. The protocol was immunoSEQ multiplex PCR, while the TCRdb copy is restricted to in-frame clones and leaves out a portion. The repertoire holds 350,000 to 400,000 clones, approximately 90% seen once, with about 0.78% in the top ten. The sequenced sample was PBMCs or T cells enriched from blood (not recorded which). Receptors originate from a woman between 35 and 50 years old who had been exposed to COVID-19.

The V and J genes are TRBV7-8 and TRBJ1-1, with 8 bases lining up with TRBD1. The germline gives CDR1 SGHVS, CDR2 FQNEAQ. V dropped 1 base and J dropped 3; count of bases not matched to a gene: 13. The CDR3 totals 18 residues. The CDR3 loop is CASSLVRSGGVGYTEAFF. The CDR3 coding sequence is TGTGCCAGCAGCTTAGTAAGATCAGGGGGCGTGGGGTACACTGAAGCTTTCTTT.

This clone was recorded once. V usage is TRBV6-2 or TRBV6-3 and J usage is TRBJ1-2, with 7 bases identical to TRBD1. V was pared by 2 bases and J by 7 bases, with 7 bases of the junction left unmatched. The CDR3 covers 14 residues. From germline, CDR1 is MNHEY and CDR2 SVGEGT. The CDR3 bases are TGTGCCAGCAGTTACGGGACAGAGCTCGTTGGCTACACCTTC. Amino acids: CASSYGTELVGYTF.

The DNA for the CDR3 is TGTGCCAGCAGTCTAGACAGGGGACAAAATCAGCCCCAGCATTTT. Encoded protein: CASSLDRGQNQPQHF. The genes are TRBV6-5 and TRBJ1-5; 8 nucleotides line up with TRBD1. Unmatched junction bases numbered 7, after V lost 5 bases and J lost 4 bases. CDR3 size: 15 residues. Germline V gives CDR1 MNHEY, CDR2 SVGAGI.

The chain employs TRBV7-6 and TRBJ1-2, with TRBD1 matching 8 bases. Trimming removed 1 base from V and 5 bases from J; junction bases left unmatched: 6. Germline assignment: CDR1 SGHVS and CDR2 FNYEAQ. The CDR3 spans 15 residues. CDR3 sequence: CASSLGPGGLYGYTF. The CDR3, as DNA: TGTGCCAGCAGCTTAGGTCCAGGGGGCCTTTATGGCTACACCTTC.

This sequence joins TRBV7-2 and TRBJ2-3, with unresolved D. Per germline, CDR1 SGHTA and CDR2 FQGNSA. CDR3 length: 13 amino acids. The germline V and J ends were trimmed by 6 bases and 1 base, with 8 bases remaining between them. The CDR3 here is CASRSWRTDTQYF. In DNA, the CDR3 is TGTGCCAGCAGATCATGGCGCACAGATACGCAGTATTTT.

The gene calls are TRBV27 and TRBJ1-2; TRBD1 agrees at 7 bases. The ends lost 3 bases at V and 5 bases at J; junction bases unmatched: 9. Germline CDR1 and CDR2: MNHEY and SMNVEV (reference sequence). The CDR3 runs to 15 residues. The CDR3 DNA reads TGTGCCAGCAGTTTCCAGGGGGAACTCCCTTATGGCTACACCTTC. Translation gives CASSFQGELPYGYTF.

This chain's CDR3 is CSVVGTGFREQYF. CDR3 in DNA: TGCAGCGTTGTTGGGACAGGGTTCAGGGAGCAGTACTTC. The rearrangement links TRBV29-1 to TRBJ2-7; 9 bases agree with TRBD1. Germline V gene lookup returns CDR1 SQVTM and CDR2 ANQGSEA. V trimming: 4 bases; J trimming: 7 bases; junction bases outside the gene matches: 8. The CDR3 is 13 residues long.

The table lists this clone with a count of one. The chain combines TRBV7-9 with TRBJ1-2; D is uncertain. V gave up 6 bases and J gave up 4 bases, with 18 bases separating them. The CDR3 consists of 15 residues. Germline V lookup: CDR1 SEHNR, CDR2 FQNEAQ (reference sequence). The CDR3 DNA sequence: TGTGCCAGCAGTTATACATTGGCCATGTCCTATGGCTACACCTTC. This codes for CASSYTLAMSYGYTF.

V and J are TRBV27 and TRBJ1-6, with 8 bases aligning to TRBD1. Looked up from germline, CDR1 is MNHEY and CDR2 is SMNVEV (reference sequence). V gave up 5 bases and J gave up 6 bases; unmatched junction bases: 0. The CDR3 is 13 amino acids. CDR3 region: CASSDRGNSPLHF. The CDR3 nucleotides are TGTGCCAGCAGTGACAGGGGTAATTCACCCCTCCACTTT.

This chain joins TRBV7-8 and TRBJ2-1, with D perhaps TRBD2 (5 bases). The CDR3 extends over 13 amino acids. The germline V gene has CDR1 SGHVS and CDR2 FQNEAQ. Between the trimmed V and J ends, which lost 9 bases and 4 bases, there was a span of 13 bases. The CDR3 loop reads CASSDSGYNEQFF. Written as DNA, the CDR3 is TGTGCCAGTTCCGATTCGGGGTACAATGAGCAGTTCTTC.

V usage is TRBV19 and J usage is TRBJ2-3; TRBD1 matches 9 bases. V shed 5 bases and J 4 bases; nucleotides not matched to a gene: 10. The CDR3 spans 16 residues. Per the germline V gene, CDR1 is LNHDA and CDR2 is SQIVND (reference sequence). Written as DNA, the CDR3 is TGTGCCAGTAGTTCTCCCGGGACAGGGTGGCCAGATACGCAGTATTTT. Protein: CASSSPGTGWPDTQYF.

The chain carries TRBV3-1 (or the pseudogene TRBV3-2) and TRBJ1-4; 7 nucleotides agree with TRBD1. CDR1 and CDR2 from the germline V gene are LGHDT and YNNKEL (reference sequence). CDR3 length: 15 amino acids. Losses at the gene ends were 4 bases for V and 5 bases for J; bases not matched to a gene: 7. The CDR3 is CASSRSGTENEKLFF. CDR3 bases: TGTGCCAGCAGCCGGTCCGGGACAGAGAATGAAAAACTGTTTTTT.

The rearrangement uses TRBV9 and TRBJ2-4, with TRBD1 matching 10 bases. V trimming: 3 bases; J trimming: 3 bases; junction bases outside the gene matches: 3. The CDR3 is 15 residues long. CDR1 SGDLS and CDR2 YYNGEE come from the germline V gene. For the CDR3, the DNA is TGTGCCAGCAGCGCCGACAGGGGGCGCAAAAACATTCAGTACTTC. Protein sequence: CASSADRGRKNIQYF.

CDR3 amino acids: CASRRVAGVKNEQFF. CDR3 sequence (DNA): TGTGCCAGCCGACGGGTAGCGGGAGTAAAGAATGAGCAGTTCTTC. This sequence joins TRBV18 and TRBJ2-1, with 9 bases that match TRBD2. Germline values: CDR1 KGHSH, CDR2 LQKENI. J was trimmed by 7 bases and V by 8 bases; bases with no gene match: 12. This CDR3 spans 15 amino acids. Supplemented by reference TRBV18 and TRBJ2-1, the full variable domain reads NAGVMQNPRHLVRRRGQEARLRCSPMKGHSHVYWYRQLPEEGLKFMVYLQKENIIDESGMPKERFSAEFPKEGPSILRIQQVVRGDSAAYFCASRRVAGVKNEQFFGPGTRLTVL.

The V and J genes are TRBV3-1 (or the pseudogene TRBV3-2) and TRBJ2-3; 7 bases line up with TRBD2. Germline lookup yields CDR1 LGHDT and CDR2 YNNKEL (reference sequence). V lost 4 bases to trimming and J lost 2 bases; unmatched junction nucleotides: 9. The CDR3 extends over 16 amino acids. CDR3 loop: CASSPASGVNTDTQYF. In DNA, the CDR3 is TGTGCCAGCAGCCCGGCCAGCGGGGTTAACACAGATACGCAGTATTTT.

This CDR3 is CASSPKGQRNTEAFF. CDR3 sequence (DNA): TGTGCCAGCAGCCCCAAGGGACAGCGGAACACTGAAGCTTTCTTT. The rearrangement uses TRBV7-3 and TRBJ1-1, with 7 bases that match TRBD1. The junction had 7 bases not matched to a gene; V was cut back by 5 bases and J by 1 base. The CDR3 contains 15 residues. Looked up from germline, CDR1 is SGHTA and CDR2 is FQGTGA. Full variable domain (outside the CDR3, taken from reference TRBV7-3 and TRBJ1-1): GAGVSQTPSNKVTEKGKYVELRCDPISGHTALYWYRQSLGQGPEFLIYFQGTGAADDSGLPNDRFFAVRPEGSVSTLKIQRTERGDSAVYLCASSPKGQRNTEAFFGQGTRLTVV.

The chain links TRBV10-3 to TRBJ1-1; no definite D call. The CDR3 sequence is 14 residues long. Germline V lookup: CDR1 ENHRY, CDR2 SYGVKD. Deletions cut 6 bases from V and 0 bases from J, with 11 bases between. CDR3 nucleotides: TGTGCCATCAGGCATACACAGCTGAACACTGAAGCTTTCTTT. This gives the protein CAIRHTQLNTEAFF.

The chain combines TRBV7-3 with TRBJ2-7; 7 nucleotides align to TRBD1. The CDR3 contains 13 residues. Losses at the gene ends were 5 bases for V and 3 bases for J; bases not matched to a gene: 4. CDR1 SGHTA and CDR2 FQGTGA come from the germline V gene. The CDR3 loop reads CASSLNRGYEQYF. As DNA, the CDR3 is TGTGCCAGCAGCCTCAACAGGGGCTACGAGCAGTACTTC. Complete variable domain (other parts from reference TRBV7-3 and TRBJ2-7): GAGVSQTPSNKVTEKGKYVELRCDPISGHTALYWYRQSLGQGPEFLIYFQGTGAADDSGLPNDRFFAVRPEGSVSTLKIQRTERGDSAVYLCASSLNRGYEQYFGPGTRLTVT.